The clone carrying this TCR beta chain was found a few times. What it binds is not known. The data are from a study of CD8+ T cells in alopecia areata. The CDR3 contains 15 residues. With 3 bases clipped from V and 0 bases from J, the junction kept 6 bases outside the gene matches. Germline assignment: CDR1 SQVTM and CDR2 ANQGSEA. Whole-study results and caveats: Alopecia totalis/universalis scalp especially showed more expanded CD8+ clones than normal scalp. Between patients, shared TCR sequences were less clear than in mice. This was possibly due in part to HLA diversity in the patient population.

cDNA reverse transcribed from extracted RNA served as the sequencing template. Using immunoSEQ multiplex PCR, the repertoire was profiled, and TCRdb retains in-frame clones only, with some absent. The sample contains roughly 250,000 clones, 67% of which appear only once. Punch biopsies of lesional scalp, plus peripheral blood, were taken from alopecia areata patients. PBMC-derived CD4+ and CD8+ T cells were sorted. The source is a human donor with alopecia areata. Sample: CD4+ T cells sorted from blood, taken at week 0. This chain links TRBV29-1 with TRBJ2-3, with TRBD1 identical over 7 bases. This CDR3 is CSVDPTGSSTDTQYF. The CDR3 DNA sequence: TGCAGCGTTGACCCGACAGGGTCAAGCACAGATACGCAGTATTTT.